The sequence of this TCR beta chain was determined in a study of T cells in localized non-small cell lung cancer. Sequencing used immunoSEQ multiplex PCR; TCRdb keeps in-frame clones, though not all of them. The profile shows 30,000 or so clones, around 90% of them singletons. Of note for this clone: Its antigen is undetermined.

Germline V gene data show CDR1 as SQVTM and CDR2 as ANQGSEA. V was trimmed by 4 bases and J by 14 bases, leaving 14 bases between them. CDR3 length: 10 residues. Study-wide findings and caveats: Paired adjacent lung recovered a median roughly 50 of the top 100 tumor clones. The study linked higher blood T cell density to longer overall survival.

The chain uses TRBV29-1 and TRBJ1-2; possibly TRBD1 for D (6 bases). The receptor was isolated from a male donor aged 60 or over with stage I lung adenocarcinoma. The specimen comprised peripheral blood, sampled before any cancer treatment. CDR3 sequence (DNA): TGCAGCGTTGTAAGGGGGACCTTAACCTTC. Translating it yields CSVVRGTLTF. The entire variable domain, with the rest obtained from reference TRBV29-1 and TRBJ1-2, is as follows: SAVISQKPSRDICQRGTSLTIQCQVDSQVTMMFWYRQQPGQSLTLIATANQGSEATYESGFVIDKFPISRPNLTFSTLTVSNMSPEDSSIYLCSVVRGTLTFGSGTRLTVV.